A selection of T cell receptor beta chains follows, all from one sample in a study of CD8+CD57+ T cells in acquired aplastic anemia. TCRdb analysed the reads with MiXCR anew, one entry per CDR3 protein. The data hold a few hundred thousand distinct CDR3 sequences, with around 30% observed a single time. The sample was sorted CD4+, CD8+, or CD8+CD57+ T cells (not recorded which) from PBMCs. These receptors all come from a human donor with aplastic anemia. Both conserved end residues are part of each CDR3. D genes are given only for firm matches. Clone sizes are given selectively: once, few, many, or a class where the clone is expanded.

.,TRBV10-1,.,TRBJ1-2,CASSVTQGSNYGYTF,TGTGCCAGCAGCGTAACACAGGGATCTAACTATGGCTACACCTTC
.,TRBV6-4,TRBD1,TRBJ1-1,CASSRTGLMNTEAFF,TGTGCCAGCAGTAGGACAGGGTTGATGAACACTGAAGCTTTCTTT
few,TRBV7-9,.,TRBJ1-5,CASSRADSWQPQHF,TGTGCCAGCAGCCGGGCAGATTCCTGGCAGCCCCAGCATTTT
.,TRBV19,TRBD1,TRBJ2-1,CASSTDRGLGNEQFF,TGTGCCAGTAGTACCGACAGGGGCCTCGGGAATGAGCAGTTCTTC
few,TRBV10-2,.,TRBJ1-5,CASRVQHYSNQPQHF,TGCGCCAGCAGAGTACAGCATTATAGCAATCAGCCCCAGCATTTT
.,TRBV10-3,.,TRBJ2-7,CAIAPGLGTYEQYF,TGTGCCATCGCTCCGGGACTCGGGACCTACGAGCAGTACTTC
.,TRBV9,.,TRBJ1-2,CASSSLSGGPYGYTF,TGTGCCAGCAGCTCCCTCTCCGGGGGGCCCTATGGCTACACCTTC
.,TRBV28,.,TRBJ1-5,CATRTGALEYQPQHF,TGTGCCACCCGTACCGGGGCATTGGAATATCAGCCCCAGCATTTT
.,TRBV2,.,TRBJ1-2,CASSEAAGDSNYGYTF,TGTGCCAGCAGTGAAGCGGCAGGGGATTCTAACTATGGCTACACCTTC
.,TRBV25-1,TRBD1,TRBJ1-5,CASSRDSNQPRHF,TGTGCCAGCTCACGGGACAGCAATCAGCCCCGGCATTTT
.,TRBV25-1,.,TRBJ1-4,CASSEYYTNEKLFF,TGTGCCAGCAGTGAATATTACACTAATGAAAAACTGTTTTTT
.,TRBV6-9,.,TRBJ2-7,CASSYAPTGNYEQCF,TGTGCCAGCAGTTATGCCCCCACGGGGAACTACGAGCAGTGCTTC
.,TRBV20-1,.,TRBJ1-5,CSARLGQRNQPQHF,TGCAGTGCTAGACTCGGGCAGAGAAATCAGCCCCAGCATTTT
.,TRBV6-1,.,TRBJ2-2,CASRNGNTGELFF,TGTGCCAGCCGGAATGGGAACACCGGGGAGCTGTTTTTT
many,TRBV29-1,.,TRBJ2-7,CSAVTDYEQYF,TGCAGCGCCGTGACCGACTACGAGCAGTACTTC
many,TRBV2,.,TRBJ1-6,CASSESEGVNNSPLHF,TGTGCCAGCAGTGAATCGGAGGGAGTAAATAATTCACCCCTCCACTTT
many,TRBV11-3,.,TRBJ2-7,CASSSEAGNSYEQYF,TGTGCCAGCAGCTCAGAGGCAGGGAACTCCTACGAGCAGTACTTC
many,TRBV5-1,.,TRBJ1-2,CASSRPGQGYGYTF,TGCGCCAGCAGCCGGCCGGGGCAGGGGTACGGCTACACCTTC
few,TRBV12-1,.,TRBJ2-1,CASSRETYNEQFF,TGTGCCAGCTCGCGGGAGACGTACAATGAGCAGTTCTTC
many,TRBV9,.,TRBJ1-6,CASSTTSSPLHF,TGTGCCAGCAGCACAACAAGTTCACCCCTCCACTTT
few,TRBV11-2,TRBD2,TRBJ2-1,CASSGSGANEQFF,TGTGCCAGCAGCGGTAGCGGGGCGAATGAGCAGTTCTTC
.,TRBV11-2,TRBD1,TRBJ1-1,CASSLVVTGRNTEAFF,TGTGCCAGCAGCTTAGTAGTGACAGGGAGGAACACTGAAGCTTTCTTT
.,TRBV11-2,TRBD2,TRBJ2-1,CASSSGTSEDNEQFF,TGTGCCAGCAGCTCCGGGACTAGCGAAGACAATGAGCAGTTCTTC
few,TRBV10-3,.,TRBJ2-7,CAISRDYEQYF,TGTGCCATCAGCCGAGACTACGAGCAGTACTTC